The next 21 T cell receptor beta chains were all read from a single sample in a study of blood T cell repertoires in COVID-19. Some clones are missing from TCRdb's copy, which holds only in-frame ones; the method was immunoSEQ multiplex PCR. Among around 170,000 clones listed, roughly 84% were seen once. The sequenced sample consisted of PBMCs or T cells enriched from blood (not recorded which). The origin of the receptors is a woman between 45 and 65 years old who had recovered from COVID-19.

The V gene is TRBV10-1, the J gene TRBJ1-3; D possibly corresponds to TRBD1 (5 bases). Trimming cost V 10 bases and J 1 base, with 11 bases left between them. Germline V gene sequence: CDR1 WNHNN, CDR2 SYGVQD (reference sequence). The CDR3 consists of 13 residues. In nucleotides, the CDR3 is TGCGCCATCGCAGGGAGGTCTGGAAACACCATATATTTT. Protein sequence: CAIAGRSGNTIYF.

The chain couples TRBV6-5 to TRBJ2-3; D ambiguous. CDR3 length equals 15 residues. Trimming removed 0 bases at V and 3 bases at J, with 10 bases between. Germline values: CDR1 MNHEY, CDR2 SVGAGI. CDR3 in amino acids: CASSYSWADTDTQYF. CDR3 nucleotide sequence: TGTGCCAGCAGTTACTCGTGGGCAGATACAGATACGCAGTATTTT.

This chain uses TRBV7-2 with TRBJ1-1, with 12 bases matching TRBD1. The junction had 5 bases not matched to a gene; V was cut back by 4 bases and J by 11 bases. This CDR3 region has 13 residues. Germline CDR1 is SGHTA and CDR2 is FQGNSA. The CDR3 is CASSSGQGARAFF. Written as DNA, the CDR3 is TGTGCCAGCAGCTCGGGACAGGGGGCACGGGCTTTCTTT.

The V gene is TRBV5-1, the J gene TRBJ1-1; 8 bases match TRBD1. Germline-derived CDR1 and CDR2 are SGHRS and YFSETQ. The CDR3 length is 16 residues. V was pared by 2 bases and J by 0 bases, with 6 bases of the junction left unmatched. CDR3 nucleotide sequence: TGCGCCAGCAGCTTATTCTCAGGGGGCATGAACACTGAAGCTTTCTTT. Its protein is CASSLFSGGMNTEAFF.

This chain links TRBV7-2 with TRBJ1-5, with 9 positions matching TRBD1. Germline values: CDR1 SGHTA, CDR2 FQGNSA. Germline trimming cut 2 bases from V and 7 bases from J; bases unmatched to any gene: 6. The CDR3 extends over 15 amino acids. In DNA form, the CDR3 reads TGTGCCAGCAGCTTAACGGGACAGGGAGTGCAGCCCCAGCATTTT. Encoded protein: CASSLTGQGVQPQHF.

This chain links TRBV6-5 with TRBJ1-6; D is ambiguous. The length of the CDR3 is 15 residues. V dropped 2 bases and J dropped 6 bases, with 11 bases sitting between them. CDR1 is MNHEY, CDR2 SVGAGI, per germline. CDR3 amino acids: CASSYEGVGNSPLHF. In nucleotides, the CDR3 is TGTGCCAGCAGTTACGAGGGTGTAGGTAATTCACCCCTCCACTTT.

V and J are TRBV28 and TRBJ1-1; D not certain. The CDR3 loop spans 14 amino acids. The germline CDR1 and CDR2 sequences are MDHEN and SYDVKM. V lost 5 bases to trimming and J lost 11 bases, with 21 bases between them. This CDR3 reads CASSPPTRSSRAFF. The CDR3 region has the DNA TGTGCCAGCAGTCCCCCTACCCGGAGCAGTCGGGCTTTCTTT.

The V and J genes are TRBV10-2 and TRBJ2-1; 13 bases are shared with TRBD2. The CDR3 spans 15 residues. Germline assignment: CDR1 WSHSY and CDR2 SAAADI. V gave up 5 bases and J gave up 8 bases; unmatched junction bases: 6. The chain's CDR3 is CASSLGLAGYDEQFF. The CDR3 DNA reads TGCGCCAGCAGTCTGGGACTAGCGGGGTACGATGAGCAGTTCTTC.

The chain employs TRBV7-3 and TRBJ2-1; unclear D gene. Germline V gene lookup returns CDR1 SGHTA and CDR2 FQGTGA. The germline V and J ends were trimmed by 1 base and 5 bases, with 9 bases remaining between them. This CDR3 region has 14 residues. Here the CDR3 reads CASSLNAENNEQFF. CDR3 nucleotides: TGTGCCAGCAGCTTAAATGCCGAGAACAATGAGCAGTTCTTC.

This clone was found once. This chain links TRBV19 with TRBJ1-2; tentative D call: TRBD1 (5 bases). The CDR3 runs 13 residues. The germline V gene has CDR1 LNHDA and CDR2 SQIVND (reference sequence). V was clipped by 3 bases and J by 8 bases, with 13 bases between them. CDR3 sequence: CASSIFGGGGYTF. Here the CDR3 DNA reads TGTGCCAGTAGTATTTTCGGGGGTGGAGGCTACACCTTC.

This chain joins TRBV7-2 and TRBJ1-2; the D gene is possibly TRBD1 (6 bases). The ends were cut back, 6 bases at V and 8 bases at J, with 19 bases in the middle. Germline V gene sequence: CDR1 SGHTA, CDR2 FQGNSA. The CDR3 is 14 amino acids. CDR3 bases: TGTGCCAGCAGTACTACAGGGTCCTTACGGGGCTACACCTTC. As protein: CASSTTGSLRGYTF.

The gene calls are TRBV29-1 and TRBJ1-1; no definite D call. This CDR3 contains 13 residues. Per germline, CDR1 SQVTM and CDR2 ANQGSEA. Between the trimmed V and J ends, which lost 5 bases and 4 bases, there was a span of 14 bases. The CDR3 spells CSVWAVSGTEAFF. CDR3 nucleotide sequence: TGCAGCGTTTGGGCGGTGAGCGGCACTGAAGCTTTCTTT.

The chain couples TRBV4-3 to TRBJ2-3; 9 bases are shared with TRBD1. V trimming: 0 bases; J trimming: 2 bases; junction bases outside the gene matches: 6. Per germline, CDR1 LGHNA and CDR2 YSLEER. The CDR3 extends over 17 amino acids. The CDR3 DNA reads as TGCGCCAGCAGCCAAGAGTTACAGGGGGCCTTCACAGATACGCAGTATTTT. This codes for CASSQELQGAFTDTQYF.

The V and J genes are TRBV5-4 and TRBJ1-2; D is ambiguous. Between the trimmed V and J ends, which lost 5 bases and 2 bases, there was a span of 13 bases. The CDR3 length is 14 residues. Germline-derived CDR1 and CDR2 are SGHNT and YYREEE (reference sequence). CDR3 amino acids: CASSLGLPNYGYTF. The CDR3 bases are TGTGCCAGCAGTCTCGGACTGCCCAACTATGGCTACACCTTC. The entire variable domain, with the rest obtained from reference TRBV5-4 and TRBJ1-2, is as follows: ETGVTQSPTHLIKTRGQQVTLRCSSQSGHNTVSWYQQALGQGPQFIFQYYREEENGRGNFPPRFSGLQFPNYSSELNVNALELDDSALYLCASSLGLPNYGYTFGSGTRLTVV.

V gene TRBV29-1 combines with J gene TRBJ2-5; 7 bases align to TRBD1. Germline values: CDR1 SQVTM, CDR2 ANQGSEA. This CDR3 region has 13 residues. The V and J ends lost 5 bases and 6 bases, in that order; junction bases with no gene match: 9. CDR3 sequence (DNA): TGCAGCGTTAGGCCAGACAGGGATAAGACCCAGTACTTC. Translation: CSVRPDRDKTQYF.

This rearrangement joins TRBV5-4 to TRBJ2-3; D may be TRBD1 (5 bases). V lost 0 bases to trimming and J lost 2 bases, with 10 bases between them. The CDR3 extends over 15 amino acids. Germline V gene sequence: CDR1 SGHNT, CDR2 YYREEE (reference sequence). This CDR3 is CASSLGGSPTDTQYF. CDR3 coding DNA: TGTGCCAGCAGCTTGGGGGGCTCCCCCACAGATACGCAGTATTTT. The variable domain in full, completed from reference TRBV5-4 and TRBJ2-3, reads ETGVTQSPTHLIKTRGQQVTLRCSSQSGHNTVSWYQQALGQGPQFIFQYYREEENGRGNFPPRFSGLQFPNYSSELNVNALELDDSALYLCASSLGGSPTDTQYFGPGTRLTVL.

The V and J genes are TRBV28 and TRBJ2-7; 10 nucleotides match TRBD1. J gave up 5 bases and V 2 bases, and 0 bases lay outside the gene matches. Germline assignment: CDR1 MDHEN and CDR2 SYDVKM. The CDR3 loop spans 13 amino acids. The CDR3 is CASSLGTGDEQYF. The CDR3 DNA reads as TGTGCCAGCAGTTTAGGGACAGGGGACGAGCAGTACTTC.

This chain uses TRBV24-1 with TRBJ2-3, with 14 nucleotides matching TRBD2. Germline-derived CDR1 and CDR2 are KGHDR and SFDVKD. The trim removed 2 bases at V and 4 bases at J, leaving 1 base unmatched. The CDR3 spans 16 residues. In DNA form, the CDR3 reads TGTGCCACCAGTGATTCGGGACTAGCGGGAGCAGATACGCAGTATTTT. Its translation is CATSDSGLAGADTQYF.

V usage is TRBV4-3 and J usage is TRBJ1-2; weak D call: TRBD1 (5 bases). The CDR3 is made up of 20 amino acids. Trimming removed 4 bases from V and 1 base from J, with 28 bases in between. Germline V gene sequence: CDR1 LGHNA, CDR2 YSLEER. This CDR3 is CASSPQDRLGREGINYGYTF. The CDR3, as DNA: TGCGCCAGCAGCCCACAAGATCGTTTGGGCAGGGAGGGGATTAACTATGGCTACACCTTC.

This clone was observed once. The chain is built from TRBV14 and TRBJ1-1; D is possibly TRBD1 (6 bases). The CDR3 loop spans 12 amino acids. The V gene's germline CDR1 is SGHDN and CDR2 FVKESK. V shed 2 bases and J shed 8 bases, with 9 bases lying between them. CDR3 sequence (DNA): TGTGCCAGCAGCCAATGGGGGCGAGAAGCTTTCTTT. This gives the protein CASSQWGREAFF.

This chain joins TRBV29-1 and TRBJ1-2; D might be TRBD1 (5 bases). Germline V gene sequence: CDR1 SQVTM, CDR2 ANQGSEA. The CDR3 has 11 amino acids. V lost 8 bases, J lost 7 bases, and 14 bases lay in between. For the CDR3, the DNA is TGCAGCTCTGACGGGGGGGTTGGCTACACCTTC. It is translated as CSSDGGVGYTF.